In its sample, the clone carrying this T cell receptor beta chain was seen many times. Antigen: not known. The data stem from a study of naive and memory T cell subsets. Study results and caveats: TCR transcript changes with activation or differentiation may affect this RNA method.

Amplification of ligated cDNA took four PCR rounds with SP2 and nested alpha and beta constant primers. From the 5' RACE reads, TCRdb called clonotypes with MiXCR, one entry per CDR3 protein. The repertoire includes 45,000 to 55,000 distinct CDR3 sequences, 4.7% of them detected once, and roughly 0.8% sits in the top ten. An oligonucleotide containing a UMI was ligated to the 3' end of TCR cDNA. RNA was extracted from under 3 ml of whole blood of healthy adults. Input was about 1 to 1,100 ng of DNase-treated total RNA without cell sorting. The sequence was obtained from a female donor in good health.

The CDR3 reads CASSLAVFPYEQYF. In DNA form, the CDR3 reads TGTGCCAGCAGCTTAGCAGTTTTCCCCTACGAGCAGTACTTC. The chain carries TRBV11-2 and TRBJ2-7; D not resolved. The CDR3 loop spans 14 amino acids. In germline, CDR1 is SGHAT, CDR2 FQNNGV. The V end was cut by 1 base, the J end by 2 bases, with 9 bases between.